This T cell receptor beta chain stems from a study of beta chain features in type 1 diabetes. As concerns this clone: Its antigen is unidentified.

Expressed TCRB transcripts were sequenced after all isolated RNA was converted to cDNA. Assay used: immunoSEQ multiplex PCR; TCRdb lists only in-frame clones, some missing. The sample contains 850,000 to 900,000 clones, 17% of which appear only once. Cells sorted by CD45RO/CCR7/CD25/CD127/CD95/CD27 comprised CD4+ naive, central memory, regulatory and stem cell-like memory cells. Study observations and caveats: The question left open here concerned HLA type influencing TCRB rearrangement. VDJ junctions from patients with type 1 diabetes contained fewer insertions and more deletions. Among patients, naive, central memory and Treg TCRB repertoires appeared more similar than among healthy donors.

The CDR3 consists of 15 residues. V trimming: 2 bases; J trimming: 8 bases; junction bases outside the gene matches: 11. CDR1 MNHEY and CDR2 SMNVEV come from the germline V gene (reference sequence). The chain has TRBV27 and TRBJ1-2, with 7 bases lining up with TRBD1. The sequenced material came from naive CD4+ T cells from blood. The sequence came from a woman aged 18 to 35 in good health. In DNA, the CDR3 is TGTGCCAGCAGTTTAACGCCGGGACAGCCATGGGGCTACACCTTC. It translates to CASSLTPGQPWGYTF.